This T cell receptor beta chain was identified during a study of cytomegalovirus exposure and HLA in healthy donors (dated by TCRdb to 2015 to 2018). Background for the entire study: In an earlier analysis of 450 to 750 of the donors, 276 Gb of sequence data and about 110 million unique TCR beta sequences from about 180 million T cells were reported. Donor age, sex, ethnicity and CMV serostatus were compiled together with the repertoire data. Because of strong linkage in the cohort, roughly five DR-DQ haplotypes were treated as single units for association and clustering. A later analysis re-examined previously published TCR beta repertoires from 610 or so donors and added high-resolution HLA genotyping to investigate patterns of TCR occurrence. The study combined high-throughput TCR immunosequencing, statistical association of individual TCRs with disease status, and machine learning to predict cytomegalovirus infection status. Rather than drawing on any new phenotypic data, the later analysis identified candidate immune exposures from TCR beta sequences and the way those sequences occurred across donors. All discovery cohort repertoires had been generated using a single sequencing platform. Typing coverage varied by locus: roughly 629-640 donors for A, B, C, DRB1 and DQB1; under 550 for DQA1; over 600 for DPA1; 450 to 480 for DPB1. Roughly 310 gigabases of sequencing data and some 85 million unique TCR sequences were included in an early release covering about 600 HLA-typed donors. A separate validation cohort of 100 to 150 different subjects was used in addition to the 666-subject first cohort. An earlier analysis of approximately 580 of the donors used high-throughput TCR beta sequencing to judge whether each TCR beta V gene segment behaved as functional or pseudogenic. The study aimed to test whether cataloging public T cell receptors could reveal signatures of past pathogen exposure. Of the 300 to 500 genotyped donors, less than 90% were placed in the genetic ancestry cluster associated with self-reported Caucasian donors. Both class I and class II loci were covered by HLA typing, at four-digit resolution. The study used immunosequencing to profile the T cell repertoires of approximately 630 subjects and linked those repertoires to cytomegalovirus serostatus. Among some 400 genotyped donors of the cohort, an average of roughly 230,000 unique TCR beta nucleotide sequences was sequenced per donor, of which 15% to 20% were non-productive. In a later genetic analysis, genome-wide SNP genotypes for about 65% of the roughly 700 donors were used, and that subset was treated as a discovery cohort.

The cohort consisted of fewer than 700 healthy bone marrow donors. Cohort members were all nominally healthy when sampled, although unrecorded immune exposures were likely present. The donor was CMV seronegative and was included in the group of several hundred seronegative cohort members. Every donor gave a peripheral blood sample, and the peripheral blood mononuclear cells from that sample were used for TCR beta sequencing. The Qiagen DNeasy Blood Extraction Kit was used to extract genomic DNA from the blood cell samples. Receptor amplification or capture employed the immunoSEQ multiplex PCR assay. For the multiplex PCR, a mixture combining 60 forward primers for TCR Vbeta segments and 13 reverse primers for TCR Jbeta segments was used. The CDR3 region of rearranged TCR beta genes was amplified from genomic DNA by a multiplex PCR assay. On the Illumina HiSeq System, the amplified TCR beta libraries were sequenced as 87-base-pair reads. The source study handled its data this way. A later analysis tallied around 87 million unique TCR beta chains across the 600 to 700 repertoires, and around 10 million of those chains were shared by two or more donors. Raw reads were error-corrected and collapsed into unique sequences with a nearest-neighbor algorithm that merged closely related sequences to remove PCR and sequencing errors. V, D and J gene segments were assigned by aligning CDR3 sequences to IMGT reference sequences. For a sequence to be retained, at least a six-nucleotide match to both a V gene segment and a J gene segment was required. Rearrangements were called productive when the CDR3 lacked stop codons and stayed in frame with V and J; all others were non-productive. CDR3 was defined by IMGT convention, running from the second conserved V-encoded cysteine to the conserved J-encoded phenylalanine. The earlier analysis of about 610 of the donors excluded any sequence lacking an unambiguous match to a single V gene segment. In an earlier analysis of around 590 of the donors, a V segment was called functional when productive rearrangements were above 56.7%, and segregating when the standard deviation between donors exceeded 5%. A statistical classification framework was built for diagnosing cytomegalovirus status from the catalog of TCR beta chain sequences. V and J gene assignment, in a later analysis, came from comparing TCR nucleotide sequences with IMGT/GENE-DB human TR gene sequences. A later analysis assigned CDR3 sequences and most-parsimonious VDJ recombination scenarios with the TCRdist pipeline. In a later analysis, each TCR beta chain was defined by its CDR3 amino acid sequence together with its V-gene family, and reads without a unique V-gene family were excluded. As a way to deal with suspected cross-contamination and a sequencing artifact, a later analysis dropped approximately 590 nucleotide sequences that were highly shared and had low generation probability. For each public chain, a later analysis derived a clonal expansion index from normalized ranks of inferred template counts within each repertoire. Generation probabilities in a later analysis came from a VDJ recombination model fitted to out-of-frame rearrangements, and those results were checked against IGoR. A later analysis scored TCR-TCR, TCR-HLA and TCR-CMV co-occurrence with hypergeometric tests, applying a repertoire-size bias correction to TCR pairs. To estimate false discovery rates, a later analysis permuted the HLA or CMV assignments 20 times. In a later analysis, co-occurring TCRs were grouped with DBSCAN, and TCRdist sequence similarity was added when clustering was performed within HLA-allele-positive subsets. For co-occurrence clustering, repertoires with fewer than 30,000 or more than 120,000 public chains were excluded, along with a handful of repertoires with anomalous nucleotide sharing. TCRdb carries this immuneACCESS record with in-frame sequences only. Its versions omit some clonotypes, under half of them owing to an unresolved V gene in the studies checked, with the rest unexplained. V, J and clone size are those of that table, while D and trimming were read from the DNA. For this sample the table gives around 99,000 clones, of which 63% were detected only once. Of the sample, about 6.7% is held by the ten largest clones.

A note on this clone: Its antigen specificity is not known. Base-call qualities are not available, and no considerably larger clone is one nucleotide away.

On the study overall, not on this receptor specifically: HLA typing was unavailable for some donors at each locus, so association tests used only the typed subset. Specific HLA alleles were associated with 15,000 to 20,000 TCR beta sequences at a false discovery rate of 0.05 in a later analysis. The cohort was sequenced for TCR beta chains only, and without alpha or paired-chain data the features that could be detected were limited. Immune exposure information for the cohort was limited to CMV serostatus. Most TCR sequences were observed very rarely across donors, whereas some public TCRs were present in many individuals. The classifier was reported to diagnose cytomegalovirus status with high specificity and sensitivity in both the original cohort and the validation cohort. The sequencing pipeline was judged likely to have produced a cluster of highly shared sequence variants as a technical artifact. A later analysis found that TCR association rates varied across HLA loci, with DRB1 alleles showing the most associated TCRs and HLA-C alleles the fewest. In vitro tests confirmed that a few of the cytomegalovirus-associated TCR beta chains recognize cytomegalovirus antigens. According to a later genetic analysis, donors in an Asian-associated ancestry cluster had fewer N-insertions in productive TCRs than the approximately 670-donor mean. The authors suggested that the approach could potentially be extended to other disease states and immunological phenotypes. Linkage disequilibrium might explain the correlated functional status among segregating V segments, but an unknown experimental factor could not be excluded. A further reported finding was that TCR beta sequences accurately predicted the HLA-A and HLA-B alleles for most subjects in the first cohort. An earlier analysis of 587 of the donors showed that most TCR beta V segments appeared in productive rearrangements either about 90% or about 30% of the time, which broadly matched IMGT annotations. V-gene and J-gene trimming of TCR beta chains was associated with a missense DCLRE1C variant in a later genetic analysis, and the association was replicated in an independent cohort. Strong co-occurrence of HLA alleles, especially DR and DQ, made assigning TCR associations to individual alleles difficult. Compared with equally common non-associated chains, HLA-associated TCR beta chains in a later analysis were more clonally expanded and had lower generation probabilities. Sequencing depth was assumed to be roughly uniform across donors in the presence/absence analyses, though that assumption may not hold. Some IMGT-functional V segments, including TRBV6-2 and TRBV6-3, could not be distinguished by the 87-base-pair reads and were therefore excluded. Several of the top co-occurrence clusters appeared to be linked to parvovirus B19, influenza, CMV and Epstein-Barr virus, according to a later analysis. Because counts were too low, roughly 18 rarely observed V segments, including chromosome 9 orphons, were left out of the earlier analysis of roughly 600 of the donors. A later analysis found that most CMV-associated TCR beta chains appeared HLA-restricted, with HLA associations seemingly driven largely by CMV exposure. In the study, 150 to 200 TCR beta chains were listed as associated with cytomegalovirus.

CDR1 and CDR2, per the germline V gene, are SGHDT and YYEEEE. The cysteine opens and the phenylalanine closes a CDR3 of 13 amino acids. Just CDR3 DNA is preserved here, 39 bases in frame from base 1. Between the V and J ends, shortened by 1 base and 5 bases respectively, the junction contains 7 bases. The chain couples TRBV5-6 to TRBJ1-5; the D gene cannot be resolved reliably. Sequences were obtained from PBMCs. The TCR comes from a woman aged 25 to 45 in good health and CMV-seronegative. The DNA is as follows: TGTGCCAGCAGCTTGAGTGGGCATCAGCCCCAGCATTTT. This codes for CASSLSGHQPQHF. With all but the CDR3 taken from the reference TRBV5-6 and TRBJ1-5 genes, the full variable domain is: DAGVTQSPTHLIKTRGQQVTLRCSPKSGHDTVSWYQQALGQGPQFIFQYYEEEERQRGNFPDRFSGHQFPNYSSELNVNALLLGDSALYLCASSLSGHQPQHFGDGTRLSIL.